This T cell receptor (beta chain) is from a study of blood T cell repertoires in COVID-19. Study in general: Samples representing acute and convalescent COVID-19 were sourced from the United States, Italy and Spain. Sources were T cells, B-cell-depleted T cells, or PBMCs; the material itself was cDNA or gDNA.

Data came from immunoSEQ multiplex PCR; TCRdb stores just in-frame clones and leaves some out. The sample has under 350,000 clones, around 86% seen once. The material sequenced was peripheral blood. The TCR sequence derives from a man in his forties or fifties with acute or convalescent COVID-19.

CDR3 in DNA: TGTGCCAGCAGTTACTCCGGGGTGGCAGAGACCCAGTACTTC. The encoded protein is CASSYSGVAETQYF. V and J are TRBV6-5 and TRBJ2-5, with D perhaps TRBD2 (5 bases). This CDR3 has 14 residues. V dropped 0 bases and J dropped 4 bases, with 9 bases sitting between them. CDR1 MNHEY and CDR2 SVGAGI come from the germline V gene.